Below are 15 T cell receptor beta chains sequenced from a single sample in a study of T cell responses to AZD1222 COVID-19 vaccine. The table came from immunoSEQ multiplex PCR; TCRdb's copy has only in-frame clones and leaves some out. The sample contains about 160,000 clones, under 95% of which appear only once. The sequenced sample was peripheral blood, obtained on day 0 of MenACWY control vaccination. The receptor set was obtained from an adult in good health.

The rearrangement uses TRBV6-2 or TRBV6-3 and TRBJ2-3; 7 nucleotides agree with TRBD2. V lost 5 bases and J lost 7; bases outside the gene matches: 18. Looked up from germline, CDR1 is MNHEY and CDR2 is SVGEGT. This CDR3 spans 17 amino acids. The CDR3 region is CASSGYLAASLGYTQYF. CDR3 in DNA: TGTGCCAGCAGTGGTTATCTAGCGGCTTCCTTAGGGTATACGCAGTATTTT.

The chain is built from TRBV9 and TRBJ1-5; 9 bases map to TRBD1. Germline assignment: CDR1 SGDLS and CDR2 YYNGEE. With 3 bases clipped from V and 1 base from J, the junction kept 2 bases outside the gene matches. CDR3 length: 15 residues. The CDR3, as DNA: TGTGCCAGCAGCGCCGGACAGGGGAGCAATCAGCCCCAGCATTTT. Translation gives CASSAGQGSNQPQHF.

J is TRBJ2-7 and V is TRBV7-9; possibly TRBD2 for D (5 bases). Looked up from germline, CDR1 is SEHNR and CDR2 is FQNEAQ (reference sequence). Trimming cost V 2 bases and J 11 bases, with 13 bases left between them. The CDR3 is 12 amino acids. The CDR3 here is CASSLIRGSEYF. CDR3 DNA: TGTGCCAGCAGCTTAATCCGGGGAAGTGAGTACTTC.

The V gene is TRBV7-6, the J gene TRBJ2-2; tentatively, D is TRBD1 (6 bases). There are 16 residues in the CDR3. V lost 4 bases and J 5 bases, leaving 17 bases between the germline ends. CDR1 and CDR2 from the germline V gene are SGHVS and FNYEAQ. CDR3 loop: CASSWDLQGQTGELFF. The DNA for the CDR3 is TGTGCCAGCAGCTGGGATTTACAGGGTCAAACCGGGGAGCTGTTTTTT. The whole variable domain, remainder taken from reference TRBV7-6 and TRBJ2-2, is GAGVSQSPRYKVTKRGQDVALRCDPISGHVSLYWYRQALGQGPEFLTYFNYEAQQDKSGLPNDRFSAERPEGSISTLTIQRTEQRDSAMYRCASSWDLQGQTGELFFGEGSRLTVL.

There are a few counts of this clone. The chain is built from TRBV7-5 and TRBJ1-2. TRBV7-5 has pseudogene status. The CDR3 is made up of 14 amino acids. Written as DNA, the CDR3 is TGTGCCAGAAGCCCCCCAAATTCGGGGCATGGCTACACCTTC. Its protein product is CARSPPNSGHGYTF.

This sequence joins TRBV30 and TRBJ2-7; the D is unclear. This CDR3 comprises 11 residues. Germline CDR1 reads GTSNPN; CDR2 reads SVGIG (reference sequence). V was trimmed by 3 bases and J by 3 bases, leaving 6 bases between them. The CDR3 loop is CAWSDHYEQYF. In DNA, the CDR3 is TGTGCCTGGAGCGATCACTACGAGCAGTACTTC.

The V gene is TRBV19, the J gene TRBJ1-2; 8 positions agree with TRBD1. The CDR3 is 14 residues long. From germline, CDR1 is LNHDA and CDR2 SQIVND (reference sequence). V lost 6 bases to trimming and J lost 4 bases; unmatched junction nucleotides: 7. The CDR3 reads CASSGQGGVYGYTF. In DNA form, the CDR3 reads TGTGCCAGTAGCGGACAGGGAGGAGTCTATGGCTACACCTTC.

The CDR3 region is CSVTRGGTEAFF. CDR3 DNA: TGCAGCGTAACACGGGGGGGGACTGAAGCTTTCTTT. The chain combines TRBV29-1 with TRBJ1-1; possibly TRBD1 for D (5 bases). V was cut by 6 bases and J by 5 bases, with 13 bases left in between. Germline CDR1 is SQVTM and CDR2 is ANQGSEA. The CDR3 is 12 amino acids.

This chain links TRBV5-5 with TRBJ2-1; TRBD1 matches at 8 bases. The ends lost 4 bases at V and 8 bases at J; junction bases unmatched: 11. Germline CDR1 reads SGHKS; CDR2 reads YYEKEE (reference sequence). This CDR3 contains 15 residues. The DNA of the CDR3 is TGTGCCAGCAGCCGGACAGGGTTTAGGAGCGATGAGCAGTTCTTC. This gives the protein CASSRTGFRSDEQFF.

This rearrangement joins TRBV19 to TRBJ2-3; no reliable D call. Germline V gene sequence: CDR1 LNHDA, CDR2 SQIVND (reference sequence). The V end was cut by 2 bases, the J end by 2 bases, with 14 bases between. The CDR3 is 16 amino acids. The CDR3 region is CASSITTFSLTDTQYF. The CDR3 nucleotides are TGTGCCAGTAGTATAACGACTTTTTCCCTCACAGATACGCAGTATTTT.

This sequence joins TRBV28 and TRBJ1-5; D gene uncertain. Trimming took off 11 bases at V and 3 bases at J, with 20 bases between the two ends. The V gene's germline CDR1 is MDHEN and CDR2 SYDVKM. CDR3 length: 15 residues. CDR3 DNA: TGTGCCGCCAGACCCGGGGTCCCGGACAATCAGCCCCAGCATTTT. Encoded protein: CAARPGVPDNQPQHF.

The gene calls are TRBV5-1 and TRBJ2-3; 7 nucleotides align to TRBD2. V trimming: 1 base; J trimming: 6 bases; junction bases outside the gene matches: 5. The CDR3 consists of 14 residues. The germline gives CDR1 SGHRS, CDR2 YFSETQ. The CDR3 DNA follows: TGCGCCAGCAGCTTGTCGCGGGAGTACGATACGCAGTATTTT. It translates to CASSLSREYDTQYF.

The gene calls are TRBV6-5 and TRBJ2-1, with D perhaps given as TRBD1 or TRBD2 (6 bases each). The CDR3 covers 13 residues. In germline, CDR1 is MNHEY, CDR2 SVGAGI. Trimming removed 1 base from V and 9 bases from J, with 10 bases in between. The CDR3: CASSYLGGGEQFF. CDR3 in DNA: TGTGCCAGCAGTTACTTGGGGGGCGGTGAGCAGTTCTTC.

The chain combines TRBV5-4 with TRBJ2-2; 8 bases line up with TRBD2. With V trimmed by 0 bases and J by 4 bases, 5 bases remained unmatched. The CDR3 extends over 16 amino acids. Germline V CDR1 and CDR2: SGHNT, YYREEE (reference sequence). CDR3 protein: CASSLGQRGTTGELFF. The CDR3 DNA is TGTGCCAGCAGCTTGGGTCAGCGGGGGACCACCGGGGAGCTGTTTTTT.

The chain joins TRBV5-1 to TRBJ1-1; TRBD1 might be the D (6 bases). CDR1 is SGHRS, CDR2 YFSETQ, per germline. The V gene lost 4 bases and the J gene lost 2 bases, with 9 bases spanning the gap. This CDR3 is 13 amino acids long. Written as DNA, the CDR3 is TGCGCCAGCAGCAAGGACAGCAACACTGAAGCTTTCTTT. It yields the protein CASSKDSNTEAFF.